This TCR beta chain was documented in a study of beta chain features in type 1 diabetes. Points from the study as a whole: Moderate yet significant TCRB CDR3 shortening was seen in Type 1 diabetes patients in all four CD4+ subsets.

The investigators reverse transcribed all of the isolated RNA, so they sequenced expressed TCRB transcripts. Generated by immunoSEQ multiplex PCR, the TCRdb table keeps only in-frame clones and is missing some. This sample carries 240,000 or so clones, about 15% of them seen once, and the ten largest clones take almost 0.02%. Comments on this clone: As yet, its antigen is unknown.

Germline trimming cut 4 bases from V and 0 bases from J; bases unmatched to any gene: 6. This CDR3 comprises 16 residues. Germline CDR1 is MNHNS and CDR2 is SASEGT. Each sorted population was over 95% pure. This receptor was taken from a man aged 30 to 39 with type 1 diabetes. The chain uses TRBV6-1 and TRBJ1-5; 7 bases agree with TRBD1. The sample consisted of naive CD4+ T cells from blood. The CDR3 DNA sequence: TGTGCCAGCAGTGGGAGGACAGGCTATAGCAATCAGCCCCAGCATTTT. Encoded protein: CASSGRTGYSNQPQHF.